Shown below are 21 T cell receptor beta chains from a single sample sequenced in a study of blood T cell repertoires in COVID-19. Sequencing used immunoSEQ multiplex PCR; TCRdb keeps in-frame clones, though not all of them. The sample yields more than 85,000 clones, 80% seen once. The sequenced sample consisted of peripheral blood. These TCRs come from a human donor in a cohort sampled during active or convalescent COVID-19.

The rearrangement links TRBV2 to TRBJ2-1; possibly TRBD2 for D (5 bases). The CDR3 spans 15 residues. Per germline, CDR1 SNHLY and CDR2 FYNNEI. V shed 8 bases and J shed 7 bases, with 21 bases lying between them. CDR3: CASSPSAGGRNEQFF. In DNA form, the CDR3 reads TGTGCCAGCTCCCCCTCCGCGGGTGGTCGGAATGAGCAGTTCTTC.

The J gene is TRBJ2-7, the V gene TRBV11-3; D perhaps matches TRBD2 (5 bases). V was trimmed by 4 bases and J by 6 bases, leaving 10 bases between them. This CDR3 is 12 amino acids long. CDR1 is SGHNT, CDR2 YENEEA, per germline. CDR3 sequence: CASSSGWGEQYF. CDR3 nucleotides: TGTGCCAGCAGCTCGGGATGGGGCGAGCAGTACTTC.

The V and J genes are TRBV5-1 and TRBJ1-6, with 7 bases lining up with TRBD1. CDR1 and CDR2 (germline): SGHRS, YFSETQ. The trim removed 0 bases at V and 13 bases at J, leaving 4 bases unmatched. The length of the CDR3 is 13 residues. CDR3: CASSLEDRLPLHF. CDR3 nucleotides: TGCGCCAGCAGCTTGGAGGACAGGCTGCCCCTCCACTTT.

By frequency in the sample, this clone is medium-sized. The chain joins TRBV5-4 to TRBJ2-7, with 7 bases lining up with TRBD2. The CDR3 has 14 residues. With 2 bases clipped from V and 3 bases from J, the junction kept 5 bases outside the gene matches. Per the germline V gene, CDR1 is SGHNT and CDR2 is YYREEE (reference sequence). The CDR3 region has the DNA TGTGCCAGCAGCTTTGGGGGGGTGATCTACGAGCAGTACTTC. It yields the protein CASSFGGVIYEQYF. Full variable domain (missing parts from reference TRBV5-4 and TRBJ2-7): ETGVTQSPTHLIKTRGQQVTLRCSSQSGHNTVSWYQQALGQGPQFIFQYYREEENGRGNFPPRFSGLQFPNYSSELNVNALELDDSALYLCASSFGGVIYEQYFGPGTRLTVT.

The genes are TRBV11-2 and TRBJ1-1; possibly TRBD1 for D (5 bases). The CDR3 spans 12 residues. The germline V and J ends were trimmed by 8 bases and 0 bases, with 7 bases remaining between them. CDR1 is SGHAT, CDR2 FQNNGV, per germline. The CDR3 is CASGHLNTEAFF. As DNA, the CDR3 is TGTGCCAGCGGACACTTGAACACTGAAGCTTTCTTT.

The chain employs TRBV7-2 and TRBJ2-3; TRBD2 might be the D (5 bases). Trimming pared 5 bases from V and 4 bases from J, leaving 19 bases between. The CDR3 loop spans 16 amino acids. Germline assignment: CDR1 SGHTA and CDR2 FQGNSA. The CDR3 DNA is TGTGCCAGCAGCCCGGGCGCGGGCAGGCAAGCAGATACGCAGTATTTT. Translation: CASSPGAGRQADTQYF.

The V and J genes are TRBV20-1 and TRBJ2-5; no clear D gene. V gave up 3 bases and J gave up 2 bases, with 10 bases separating them. This CDR3 spans 13 amino acids. The V gene's germline CDR1 is DFQATT and CDR2 SNEGSKA (reference sequence). CDR3 residues: CSASVYSQETQYF. For the CDR3, the DNA is TGCAGTGCTAGTGTCTACAGTCAAGAGACCCAGTACTTC.

This chain uses TRBV7-9 with TRBJ2-5, with 8 positions matching TRBD1. Germline values: CDR1 SEHNR, CDR2 FQNEAQ (reference sequence). V shed 6 bases, J shed 0 bases, and the junction held 9 bases outside the gene matches. The length of the CDR3 is 16 residues. CDR3 DNA sequence: TGTGCCAGCAGGTTAACAGGGGGGCCCAACCAAGAGACCCAGTACTTC. Translated: CASRLTGGPNQETQYF.

This rearrangement joins TRBV6-6 to TRBJ2-7; 7 positions agree with TRBD2. J gave up 4 bases and V 2 bases, and 5 bases lay outside the gene matches. Germline loops: CDR1 MNHNY, CDR2 SVGAGI (reference sequence). The CDR3 is made up of 14 amino acids. The CDR3, as DNA: TGTGCCAGCAGTTACAGGGGAGGGGAATACGAGCAGTACTTC. This gives the protein CASSYRGGEYEQYF.

This clone was seen once. The V and J genes are TRBV3-1 (or the pseudogene TRBV3-2) and TRBJ2-3; 7 bases line up with TRBD1. From germline, CDR1 is LGHDT and CDR2 YNNKEL (reference sequence). CDR3 length equals 12 residues. With V trimmed by 4 bases and J by 5 bases, 0 bases remained unmatched. The DNA for the CDR3 is TGTGCCAGCAGCCGGACAGGAGATACGCAGTATTTT. The encoded protein is CASSRTGDTQYF.

The V and J genes are TRBV6-5 and TRBJ1-6, with a tentative D call TRBD1 (5 bases). The CDR3 covers 14 residues. The germline CDR1 and CDR2 sequences are MNHEY and SVGAGI. With 2 bases removed from V and 9 bases from J, the gap between germline ends came to 11 bases. The CDR3, as DNA: TGTGCCAGCAGTTACGGCAGGGACTCTTCACCCCTCCACTTT. Protein product: CASSYGRDSSPLHF.

V is TRBV7-9 and J is TRBJ2-2; maybe TRBD1 (6 bases). The CDR3 has 19 amino acids. The germline gives CDR1 SEHNR, CDR2 FQNEAQ (reference sequence). V was clipped by 1 base and J by 2 bases, with 20 bases between them. DNA of the CDR3: TGTGCCAGCAGCTTAGTCATAGTGAGGGACACCCGTAACACCGGGGAGCTGTTTTTT. Amino acid sequence: CASSLVIVRDTRNTGELFF. Combining the CDR3 with reference TRBV7-9 and TRBJ2-2 gives the whole variable domain DTGVSQNPRHKITKRGQNVTFRCDPISEHNRLYWYRQTLGQGPEFLTYFQNEAQLEKSRLLSDRFSAERPKGSFSTLEIQRTEQGDSAMYLCASSLVIVRDTRNTGELFFGEGSRLTVL.

The DNA of the CDR3 is TGTGCCAGCAGAGAACAGGGATTTAATGAAAAACTGTTTTTT. Its protein product is CASREQGFNEKLFF. The rearrangement joins TRBV2 to TRBJ1-4; D possibly corresponds to TRBD1 (6 bases). CDR1 is SNHLY, CDR2 FYNNEI, per germline. CDR3 size: 14 residues. V dropped 6 bases and J dropped 4 bases, with 12 bases sitting between them.

The V call is TRBV7-2, the J call TRBJ1-6; possible D gene TRBD1, 5 bases. Trimming cost V 1 base and J 7 bases, with 11 bases left between them. The CDR3 totals 15 residues. The germline CDR1 and CDR2 sequences are SGHTA and FQGNSA. Written as DNA, the CDR3 is TGTGCCAGCAGCTTAGGACAGTTCGGGAATTCACCCCTCCACTTT. It encodes CASSLGQFGNSPLHF.

V gene TRBV12-3 or TRBV12-4 combines with J gene TRBJ2-5; 7 positions agree with TRBD2. This CDR3 is 12 amino acids long. After removal of 8 bases from V and 1 base from J, the junction contained 1 base not matched to a gene. The CDR3 coding sequence is TGTGCCAGCGCGGGGGTCCAAGAGACCCAGTACTTC. Translated: CASAGVQETQYF.

The V and J genes are TRBV21-1 and TRBJ1-5; the table gives TRBD1 as D, unverified against the DNA. TRBV21-1 is classified as a pseudogene. The CDR3 covers 17 residues. CDR3 coding DNA: TGTGCCAGCAGCAACGACAGGTTATACTCTGGCAATCAGCCCCAGCATTTT. Amino acid sequence: CASSNDRLYSGNQPQHF.

The chain recombines TRBV19 with TRBJ2-7; TRBD2 is a possible D gene (5 bases). The CDR3 spans 11 residues. In germline, CDR1 is LNHDA, CDR2 SQIVND (reference sequence). V was clipped by 4 bases and J by 4 bases, with 5 bases between them. This chain's CDR3 is CASSRGYEQYF. The CDR3 DNA reads as TGTGCCAGTAGTAGAGGGTACGAGCAGTACTTC.

This chain uses TRBV20-1 with TRBJ1-5, with 10 bases fitting TRBD1. From germline, CDR1 is DFQATT and CDR2 SNEGSKA (reference sequence). Trimming took 3 bases from V and 6 from J; bases not matched to a gene: 5. This CDR3 spans 14 amino acids. CDR3: CSASETGGSQPQHF. The DNA for the CDR3 is TGCAGTGCTAGTGAGACAGGGGGCAGTCAGCCCCAGCATTTT.

The chain recombines TRBV14 with TRBJ2-3; D gene unclear. This CDR3 has 13 amino acids. Germline CDR1 SGHDN, CDR2 FVKESK. The germline V and J ends were trimmed by 4 bases and 0 bases, with 5 bases remaining between them. The CDR3 region is CASSLSSTDTQYF. CDR3 in DNA: TGTGCCAGCAGCCTATCTAGCACAGATACGCAGTATTTT.

The chain links TRBV4-1 to TRBJ1-5; 8 positions agree with TRBD1. CDR1 and CDR2 (germline): MGHRA, YSYEKL. This CDR3 has 16 residues. V gave up 0 bases and J gave up 2 bases; unmatched junction bases: 3. CDR3 loop: CASSQDQGQGNQPQHF. The CDR3 region has the DNA TGCGCCAGCAGCCAAGACCAGGGACAGGGCAATCAGCCCCAGCATTTT.

V is TRBV6-1 and J is TRBJ2-1; 7 bases agree with TRBD2. This CDR3 comprises 14 residues. CDR1 and CDR2 (germline): MNHNS, SASEGT. V gave up 2 bases and J gave up 6 bases; unmatched junction bases: 4. The CDR3 nucleotides are TGTGCCAGCAGTGAACTCTGGACTAGCAATGAGCAGTTCTTC. It specifies CASSELWTSNEQFF.